This T cell receptor beta chain was recorded in a study of human T cells and chemical hapten exposure. Study-wide background: Yields of TCR per sample differed, chiefly owing to small differences in pooled library volume. Study observations and caveats: Significantly greater numbers of large CDR3 similarity clusters came from expanded TCRs than from controls.

Regarding time point: pre-sensitization, week 0. Indicated treatment: therapeutic diphenylcyclopropenone sensitization with weekly scalp DPC. This clonotype was seen ten or more times. Its cognate antigen is unknown. Attachment of unique molecular identifiers to individual cDNA molecules was performed in the library. In the authors' workflow: Sample TCR totals centred on a median of approximately 100,000, ranging about 20,000 to 700,000. TCRdb processed the RACE reads anew with MiXCR; each CDR3 protein has one entry. TCRdb's processing, not the authors' own work, is the source of the V and J calls. This table has about 89,000 distinct CDR3 sequences, roughly 10% appearing once. This receptor was identified in a woman between 55 and 75 years old with alopecia areata. Some clones in this sample may be carry-over from other donors' samples. The material sequenced was whole blood, taken in connection with sensitization to the hapten diphenylcyclopropenone (DPC).

The CDR3 coding sequence is TGTGCCAGAGACTCGGGGACTAGCAGGGGTTGGGAGGAGACCCAGTACTTC. This codes for CARDSGTSRGWEETQYF. J is TRBJ2-5 and V is TRBV6-1, with TRBD2 matching 9 bases. This CDR3 is built from 17 residues. V lost 9 bases, J lost 5 bases, and 19 bases stayed unmatched. The germline CDR1 and CDR2 sequences are MNHNS and SASEGT.